These 7 T cell receptor beta chains were all obtained from the same sample, sequenced in a study of blood T cells in healthy people across ages (dated by TCRdb to the mid-2010s). The library relied on 5' RACE. Data came from an Illumina HiSeq 2500. The second PCR ran for roughly 7 to 12 cycles and used a J-beta primer mix along with a sample-barcoded 5' primer. The public reads were run again by TCRdb, first through fastp at Q25 and then through MiXCR, and only productive beta chains were kept. Rows matching on CDR3 protein sequence are summarized as one entry with the most common DNA and genes. This sample lists about 1.5 million distinct CDR3 sequences; approximately 42% were detected once. Clones ranked in the top ten supply just over 4% of the sample. The sequenced sample was blood. Source of these receptors: a woman younger than 30 in good health.

This clonotype has a count of ten or more. V gene TRBV7-8 combines with J gene TRBJ2-5; D gene unclear. From germline, CDR1 is SGHVS and CDR2 FQNEAQ. With 11 bases removed from V and 5 bases from J, the gap between germline ends came to 15 bases. The CDR3 contains 12 residues. In DNA, the CDR3 is TGTGCCGGTGGGTCTAGAAGGGAGACCCAGTACTTC. It codes for CAGGSRRETQYF.

This clonotype was counted ten times or more. This sequence joins TRBV12-3 or TRBV12-4 and TRBJ1-5; D unresolved. CDR3 length equals 15 residues. Trimming took 5 bases from V and 0 from J, leaving 11 bases between them. The CDR3 coding sequence is TGTGCCAGCAGTCCCCGGACGGATAGCAATCAGCCCCAGCATTTT. It specifies CASSPRTDSNQPQHF.

This clonotype was detected a few times. The chain joins TRBV6-5 to TRBJ1-1; 7 bases align to TRBD1. With V trimmed by 6 bases and J by 1 base, 2 bases remained unmatched. CDR1 MNHEY and CDR2 SVGAGI come from the germline V gene. CDR3 length: 13 residues. The CDR3 loop reads CASRTGKNTEAFF. Written as DNA, the CDR3 is TGTGCCAGCAGGACAGGGAAGAACACTGAAGCTTTCTTT.

The chain joins TRBV30 to TRBJ2-1, with D unresolved. The germline V gene has CDR1 GTSNPN and CDR2 SVGIG (reference sequence). V lost 1 base and J lost 5, with 15 bases in between. The CDR3 loop spans 15 amino acids. The CDR3 sequence is CAWSGWGSSDNEQFF. DNA of the CDR3: TGTGCCTGGAGTGGGTGGGGATCGTCGGACAATGAGCAGTTCTTC.

The rearrangement joins TRBV5-6 to TRBJ2-5; D is unresolved. The better agreement between TRBJ2-4 and the DNA end casts doubt on the J call. This CDR3 is built from 14 residues. CDR1 and CDR2 from the germline V gene are SGHDT and YYEEEE. The CDR3 region is CASSSRLGKNIQYF. The DNA for the CDR3 is TGTGCCAGCAGTTCTAGACTGGGAAAAAACATTCAGTACTTC.

The chain is built from TRBV10-2 and TRBJ2-7; D is uncertain. CDR1 and CDR2 from the germline V gene are WSHSY and SAAADI. With 8 bases removed from V and 0 bases from J, the gap between germline ends came to 14 bases. The length of the CDR3 is 14 residues. The CDR3 here is CASSVYPSSYEQYF. For the CDR3, the DNA is TGCGCCAGCTCGGTGTACCCGAGCTCCTACGAGCAGTACTTC.

This clonotype came up a few times. V and J are TRBV4-3 and TRBJ1-5; perhaps TRBD1 as D (6 bases). Germline assignment: CDR1 LGHNA and CDR2 YSLEER. The CDR3 has 16 residues. Trimming left V 0 bases short and J 5 bases short, with 14 bases between. CDR3 sequence reads: CASSQDWGRAYQPQHF. The CDR3 DNA follows: TGCGCCAGCAGCCAAGATTGGGGGCGAGCCTATCAGCCCCAGCATTTT.